Reported below is one T cell receptor (beta chain). The CDR3 contains 15 residues. Deletions cut 2 bases from V and 0 bases from J, with 11 bases between. CDR1 is GTSNPN and CDR2 is SVGIG in the germline V gene (reference sequence). This sample was taken from a study of shared clonotypes between healthy human individuals. Profiling relied on immunoSEQ multiplex PCR, and the TCRdb table lists in-frame clones only, not all of them. This table holds a few million clones, 90% to 95% found once. Recent vaccinations or acute infections were absent in the healthy HIV-negative adult donors. This sequence was found in a man aged 18-30 years in good health. Sequencing was done on a sample of naive CD4+ T cells sorted from blood. Subset in this sample: CD45RA+ positively selected. This chain links TRBV30 with TRBJ1-5; possibly TRBD1 for D (5 bases). CDR3 nucleotide sequence: TGTGCCTGGAGTCGTGGACAAAGTAGCAATCAGCCCCAGCATTTT. Amino acid sequence: CAWSRGQSSNQPQHF. The full variable domain, rest sourced from reference TRBV30 and TRBJ1-5, is SQTIHQWPATLVQPVGSPLSLECTVEGTSNPNLYWYRQAAGRGLQLLFYSVGIGQISSEVPQNLSASRPQDRQFILSSKKLLLSDSGFYLCAWSRGQSSNQPQHFGDGTRLSIL.